Presented here are 8 T cell receptor beta chains from one specimen sequenced in a study of response to subunit inactivated influenza vaccine. TCRdb re-called the RT-PCR reads through MiXCR, storing one row per CDR3 protein. The sample includes about 570,000 distinct CDR3 sequences, 11% of them seen just once. The same specimen was also included in a second study, on T cells expressing NK-cell markers. This second study says: 5'RACE template switching with UMIs produced the TCR beta cDNA.

The sample was PBMCs from blood, taken on the day of vaccination. The receptors were sampled from a man aged 45 to 65 who received an inactivated influenza vaccine.

This clonotype was found many times. This chain joins TRBV2 and TRBJ2-1; D ambiguous. The CDR3 consists of 11 residues. Trimming removed 2 bases from V and 9 bases from J, with 5 bases in between. Germline lookup yields CDR1 SNHLY and CDR2 FYNNEI. The CDR3 DNA reads as TGTGCCAGCAGTGAATGGTCTGAGCAGTTCTTC. It yields the protein CASSEWSEQFF.

The chain has TRBV28 and TRBJ2-7, with 8 bases that match TRBD1. Germline V gene lookup returns CDR1 MDHEN and CDR2 SYDVKM. J was trimmed by 2 bases and V by 8 bases; bases with no gene match: 11. The CDR3 contains 15 residues. The CDR3 nucleotides are TGTGCCAGCGCGTCACCGGGACAGGTTACCTACGAGCAGTACTTC. Its translation: CASASPGQVTYEQYF.

This clonotype was counted ten times or more. The gene calls are TRBV7-2 and TRBJ2-2, with 8 bases fitting TRBD2. The CDR3 sequence is 16 residues long. J lost 4 bases, V lost 1 base, and 5 bases had no gene match. Germline V lookup: CDR1 SGHTA, CDR2 FQGNSA. CDR3 sequence (DNA): TGTGCCAGCAGCTTAGGACGGGGGGGCGGCACCGGGGAGCTGTTTTTT. It specifies CASSLGRGGGTGELFF.

V usage is TRBV20-1 and J usage is TRBJ2-2; TRBD2 matches 12 bases. The CDR3 is 16 residues long. Germline CDR1 is DFQATT and CDR2 is SNEGSKA (reference sequence). V dropped 3 bases and J dropped 5; count of bases not matched to a gene: 7. CDR3 residues: CSASKVLAGGTGELFF. For the CDR3, the DNA is TGCAGTGCTAGTAAGGTGCTAGCGGGAGGGACCGGGGAGCTGTTTTTT.

The V and J genes are TRBV4-2 and TRBJ1-4, with 7 bases fitting TRBD1. V dropped 1 base and J dropped 5; count of bases not matched to a gene: 7. The CDR3 is made up of 16 amino acids. CDR1 LGHNA and CDR2 YNFKEQ come from the germline V gene. CDR3 amino acids: CASSQVRGQVNEKLFF. The CDR3 nucleotides are TGTGCCAGCAGCCAAGTAAGGGGGCAGGTGAATGAAAAACTGTTTTTT.

The V and J genes are TRBV6-2 or TRBV6-3 and TRBJ2-1; D is unclear. CDR1 and CDR2 (germline): MNHEY, SVGEGT. This CDR3 spans 12 amino acids. Trimming stripped 3 bases from V and 8 bases from J, with 8 bases between. CDR3 sequence reads: CASSYWVDEQFF. The DNA of the CDR3 is TGTGCCAGCAGTTATTGGGTTGATGAGCAGTTCTTC.

The J gene is TRBJ2-6, the V gene TRBV18; D is unclear. This CDR3 region has 16 residues. V lost 2 bases and J 0 bases, leaving 8 bases between the germline ends. Germline lookup yields CDR1 KGHSH and CDR2 LQKENI. In DNA form, the CDR3 reads TGTGCCAGCTCACCATCCGTATCCTCTGGGGCCAACGTCCTGACTTTC. Its translation: CASSPSVSSGANVLTF.

This clonotype was counted between two and nine times. The rearrangement uses TRBV7-2 and TRBJ2-7; 7 bases map to TRBD2. Germline CDR1 SGHTA, CDR2 FQGNSA. Trimming at V came to 7 bases and at J to 4 bases, leaving 4 bases not matched to a gene. The CDR3 contains 12 residues. CDR3 sequence reads: CASTNGGYEQYF. CDR3 coding DNA: TGTGCCAGCACTAACGGGGGGTACGAGCAGTACTTC.